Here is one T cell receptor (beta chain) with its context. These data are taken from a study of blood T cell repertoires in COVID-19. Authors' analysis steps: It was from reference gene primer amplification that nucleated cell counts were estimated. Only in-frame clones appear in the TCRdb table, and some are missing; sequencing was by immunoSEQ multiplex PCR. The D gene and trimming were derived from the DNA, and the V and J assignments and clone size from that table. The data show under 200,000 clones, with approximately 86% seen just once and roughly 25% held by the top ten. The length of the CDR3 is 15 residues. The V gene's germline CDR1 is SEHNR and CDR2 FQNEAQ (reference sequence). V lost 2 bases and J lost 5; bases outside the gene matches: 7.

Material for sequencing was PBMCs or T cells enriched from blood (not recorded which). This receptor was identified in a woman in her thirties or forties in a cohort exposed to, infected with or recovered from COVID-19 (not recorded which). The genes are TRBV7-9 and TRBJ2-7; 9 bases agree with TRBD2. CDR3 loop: CASSLRAGGPHEQYF. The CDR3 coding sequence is TGTGCCAGCAGCTTAAGGGCGGGAGGGCCTCACGAGCAGTACTTC.